What follows describes a single T cell receptor (beta chain). The source of the sample is a study of blood T cell repertoires in COVID-19. For the study at large: PBMCs, B-cell-depleted T cells, or T cells were the source of the cDNA or gDNA that made up the material.

The V end was cut by 4 bases, the J end by 3 bases, with 15 bases between. The CDR3 totals 15 residues. Looked up from germline, CDR1 is MNHEY and CDR2 is SMNVEV (reference sequence). Original analysis: Reference gene primers were amplified, and this amplification served to estimate nucleated cell counts. Some clones are missing from TCRdb's copy, which holds only in-frame ones; the method was immunoSEQ multiplex PCR. V and J calls plus clone size are reproduced from that table; the DNA served to infer D and trimming. Among over 45,000 clones listed, roughly nine tenths were seen once. This sequence joins TRBV27 and TRBJ1-2, with D maybe TRBD1 (5 bases). This clonotype was obtained from a woman aged 55-69 years with active or convalescent COVID-19. The sequencing input was peripheral blood. This chain's CDR3 is CASSSYRGLDYGYTF. The CDR3 nucleotides read TGTGCCAGCAGTTCCTACCGGGGGTTAGACTATGGCTACACCTTC.